These T cell receptor beta chains were read from a single sample in a study of cytomegalovirus exposure and HLA in healthy donors. Sequenced by immunoSEQ multiplex PCR; TCRdb stores in-frame clones only, minus some. The sample has 130,000 to 150,000 clones, roughly four fifths seen once. What was sequenced was PBMCs. These receptors all stem from a man in his forties or fifties in good health and CMV-seropositive. Each CDR3 is given with its conserved first and last residue. The D gene is left open where the match is weak. The size entry is marked missing in some rows and otherwise reads once, few, many or a size class.

>-|-|TRBJ1-2|TRBV30
TGTGCCTGGAGTGTAGGGGCAGGGAGGAGGGGCGGCTACACCTTC
CAWSVGAGRRGGYTF
>once|TRBD1|TRBJ2-7|TRBV5-1
TGCGCCAGCCGACGGACAGGCTACGAGCAGTACTTC
CASRRTGYEQYF
>-|-|TRBJ2-5|TRBV7-2
TGTGCCAGCAGCTTACGGTTGCAGACCCAGTACTTC
CASSLRLQTQYF
>-|-|TRBJ1-3|TRBV18
TGTGCCAGCTCACCACCGGTCGGACACTTCAACTCTGGAAACACCATATATTTT
CASSPPVGHFNSGNTIYF
>-|TRBD2|TRBJ2-3|TRBV4-1
TGCGCCAGCAGCCAAGGACCTAGCGGGAGCGGCGCAGATACGCAGTATTTT
CASSQGPSGSGADTQYF
>-|-|TRBJ2-7|TRBV7-9
TGTGCCAGCAGACGAGACAGCTACGAGCAGTACTTC
CASRRDSYEQYF
>-|-|TRBJ1-1|TRBV29-1
TGCAGCGTTGGAAATAGCGAAGCTTTCTTT
CSVGNSEAFF
>-|-|TRBJ1-1|TRBV30
TGTGCCTGGAAGGAGGTATTCTACACTGAAGCTTTCTTT
CAWKEVFYTEAFF
>-|-|TRBJ1-2|TRBV7-2
TGTGCCAGCAGCTTAGTGTCAGGAGGTTATGGCTACACCTTC
CASSLVSGGYGYTF
>-|-|TRBJ2-3|TRBV29-1
TGCAGCGTTGCTAAGAGCACAGATACGCAGTATTTT
CSVAKSTDTQYF
>-|-|TRBJ2-2|TRBV7-3
TGTGCCAGCAGCTCTACGAACACCGGGGAGCTGTTTTTT
CASSSTNTGELFF
>few|-|TRBJ2-3|TRBV29-1
TGCAGCGTTGAGGCCAGGGGTTCAGATACGCAGTATTTT
CSVEARGSDTQYF
>-|-|TRBJ2-2|TRBV19
TGTGCCAGTACCTCGGCGGGAACGAACACCGGGGAGCTGTTTTTT
CASTSAGTNTGELFF